The rows below give T cell receptor beta chains drawn from one sample of a study of blood T cell repertoires in COVID-19. Profiled with immunoSEQ multiplex PCR; TCRdb holds only in-frame clones, not every one. The data contain approximately 500,000 clones, 85% to 90% of them seen just once; the ten biggest clones take up about 8%. Sequencing was performed on peripheral blood. The receptors were gathered from a woman aged 45-65 years with COVID-19, enrolled during active disease. CDR3s include the opening cysteine and the closing phenylalanine or tryptophan. The order of the fields is D gene, V gene, J gene, clone size, CDR3 DNA, CDR3 protein. The D gene is left open where the match is weak. Size is stated for part of the rows, as once, few or many counts, or as a class when the clone is expanded.

D gene: NA
V gene: TRBV5-1
J gene: TRBJ1-1
clone size: NA
CDR3 DNA: TGCGCCAGCAGCTTGGCTAGGAACACTGAAGCTTTCTTT
CDR3 protein: CASSLARNTEAFF

D gene: NA
V gene: TRBV7-9
J gene: TRBJ2-4
clone size: NA
CDR3 DNA: TGTGCCAGCAGCACCATCACAGGGTTAGGAAACATTCAGTACTTC
CDR3 protein: CASSTITGLGNIQYF

D gene: NA
V gene: TRBV9
J gene: TRBJ1-2
clone size: NA
CDR3 DNA: TGTGCCAGCAGCACCCAGACAGGACTGGGTTATGGCTACACCTTC
CDR3 protein: CASSTQTGLGYGYTF

D gene: TRBD2
V gene: TRBV6-5
J gene: TRBJ2-1
clone size: NA
CDR3 DNA: TGTGCCAGCAGTTACCGGAGCGGGGGACACAATGAGCAGTTCTTC
CDR3 protein: CASSYRSGGHNEQFF

D gene: NA
V gene: TRBV7-8
J gene: TRBJ1-1
clone size: NA
CDR3 DNA: TGTGCCAGCAGCTTGTTTCGGGGGTACACTGAAGCTTTCTTT
CDR3 protein: CASSLFRGYTEAFF

D gene: NA
V gene: TRBV5-1
J gene: TRBJ2-1
clone size: once
CDR3 DNA: TGCGCCAGCAGCTTGGCCGAGGCGAATGAGCAGTTCTTC
CDR3 protein: CASSLAEANEQFF

D gene: TRBD1
V gene: TRBV7-2
J gene: TRBJ1-4
clone size: NA
CDR3 DNA: TGTGCCAGCAGCTCGACAGGGGCGAAGGAAAAACTGTTTTTT
CDR3 protein: CASSSTGAKEKLFF

D gene: NA
V gene: TRBV3-1/TRBV3-2
J gene: TRBJ2-7
clone size: NA
CDR3 DNA: TGTGCCAGCAGCCAAGATATGACAGGCGGCGAGCAGTACTTC
CDR3 protein: CASSQDMTGGEQYF

D gene: TRBD1
V gene: TRBV3-1/TRBV3-2
J gene: TRBJ2-7
clone size: NA
CDR3 DNA: TGTGCCAGCAGCTCCCGGGACAGAGGCCACGAGCAGTACTTC
CDR3 protein: CASSSRDRGHEQYF

D gene: TRBD1
V gene: TRBV7-8
J gene: TRBJ2-7
clone size: NA
CDR3 DNA: TGTGCCAGCAGCTTAGAGGGACAGGGGAGCTCCTACGAGCAGTACTTC
CDR3 protein: CASSLEGQGSSYEQYF

D gene: NA
V gene: TRBV5-6
J gene: TRBJ1-2
clone size: NA
CDR3 DNA: TGTGCCAGCAGCCCGCTCGGGAACCCCTATGGCTACACCTTC
CDR3 protein: CASSPLGNPYGYTF

D gene: NA
V gene: TRBV6-1
J gene: TRBJ1-1
clone size: NA
CDR3 DNA: TGTGCCAGCAGTGAAGCGCTTTTTTCTACGAACACTGAAGCTTTCTTT
CDR3 protein: CASSEALFSTNTEAFF

D gene: TRBD1
V gene: TRBV5-1
J gene: TRBJ1-5
clone size: NA
CDR3 DNA: TGCGCCAGCAGCTTGGGCCGACAGGGGGAATCGCCCCAGCATTTT
CDR3 protein: CASSLGRQGESPQHF

D gene: NA
V gene: TRBV11-2
J gene: TRBJ1-2
clone size: NA
CDR3 DNA: TGTGCCAGCAGCTTAGCCCCGGTGTCCTCTGGCTACACCTTC
CDR3 protein: CASSLAPVSSGYTF

D gene: NA
V gene: TRBV3-1/TRBV3-2
J gene: TRBJ1-1
clone size: NA
CDR3 DNA: TGTGCCAGCAGCCCAAGCCGGGGCACTGAAGCTTTCTTT
CDR3 protein: CASSPSRGTEAFF

D gene: NA
V gene: TRBV28
J gene: TRBJ1-2
clone size: NA
CDR3 DNA: TGTGCCAGCAGTTTAGATGGGGCTGATGGCTACACCTTC
CDR3 protein: CASSLDGADGYTF

D gene: TRBD2
V gene: TRBV5-1
J gene: TRBJ2-7
clone size: NA
CDR3 DNA: TGCGCCAGCAGCCCCTACGGGGCGGGGGAAGAAATGCGCGAGCAGTACTTC
CDR3 protein: CASSPYGAGEEMREQYF

D gene: NA
V gene: TRBV9
J gene: TRBJ2-3
clone size: NA
CDR3 DNA: TGTGCCAGCAGCCCCAGGGGGGATAAGGCAGATACGCAGTATTTT
CDR3 protein: CASSPRGDKADTQYF

D gene: NA
V gene: TRBV6-5
J gene: TRBJ2-3
clone size: NA
CDR3 DNA: TGTGCCAGCAGTCCACCGGGACTGAGCACGGATACGCAGTATTTT
CDR3 protein: CASSPPGLSTDTQYF

D gene: NA
V gene: TRBV6-5
J gene: TRBJ1-1
clone size: NA
CDR3 DNA: TGTGCCAGCAGTTTCTACAGGGAGAACACTGAAGCTTTCTTT
CDR3 protein: CASSFYRENTEAFF

D gene: TRBD1
V gene: TRBV5-1
J gene: TRBJ1-1
clone size: few
CDR3 DNA: TGCGCCAGTTTTGGAGGATCAGGGGGTGCGAACACTGAAGCTTTCTTT
CDR3 protein: CASFGGSGGANTEAFF

D gene: TRBD1
V gene: TRBV5-1
J gene: TRBJ1-1
clone size: NA
CDR3 DNA: TGCGCCAGCAGGAGGGACAGCGGGAACACTGAAGCTTTCTTT
CDR3 protein: CASRRDSGNTEAFF

D gene: NA
V gene: TRBV7-9
J gene: TRBJ2-5
clone size: NA
CDR3 DNA: TGTGCCAGCAACATACCGCGAGGAGAGACCCAGTACTTC
CDR3 protein: CASNIPRGETQYF

D gene: TRBD1
V gene: TRBV6-1
J gene: TRBJ1-1
clone size: NA
CDR3 DNA: TGTGCCAGCAGTGAAGGGCACAGCCTGAACAGGGGACACACTGAAGCTTTCTTT
CDR3 protein: CASSEGHSLNRGHTEAFF

D gene: NA
V gene: TRBV6-2/TRBV6-3
J gene: TRBJ1-2
clone size: NA
CDR3 DNA: TGTGCCAGCAGTCAGACGACCGTGGGGGGGAAGTATGGCTACACCTTC
CDR3 protein: CASSQTTVGGKYGYTF

D gene: TRBD1
V gene: TRBV14
J gene: TRBJ1-1
clone size: NA
CDR3 DNA: TGTGCCAGCAGCCAAGCCGGGACAGTCACTGAAGCTTTCTTT
CDR3 protein: CASSQAGTVTEAFF

D gene: TRBD1
V gene: TRBV3-1/TRBV3-2
J gene: TRBJ2-7
clone size: NA
CDR3 DNA: TGTGCCAGCAGCCCATCCGGGACAGGGGCCCTTCGGCAGTACTTC
CDR3 protein: CASSPSGTGALRQYF

D gene: NA
V gene: TRBV11-1
J gene: TRBJ1-2
clone size: NA
CDR3 DNA: TGTGCCAGCAGCCCCTGGGACACCCTTAACTATGGCTACACCTTC
CDR3 protein: CASSPWDTLNYGYTF

D gene: TRBD1
V gene: TRBV2
J gene: TRBJ2-7
clone size: NA
CDR3 DNA: TGTGCCACCGGGGACAGTTTCTCCTACGAGCAGTACTTC
CDR3 protein: CATGDSFSYEQYF

D gene: NA
V gene: TRBV9
J gene: TRBJ1-2
clone size: NA
CDR3 DNA: TGTGCCAGCAGCCGTGAGGCAACAGGCAACTATGGCTACACCTTC
CDR3 protein: CASSREATGNYGYTF

D gene: TRBD1
V gene: TRBV12-5
J gene: TRBJ1-2
clone size: NA
CDR3 DNA: TGTGCTAGTGGTTTGGAGACAGGGTTATATGGCTACACCTTC
CDR3 protein: CASGLETGLYGYTF

D gene: NA
V gene: TRBV12-3/TRBV12-4
J gene: TRBJ2-1
clone size: NA
CDR3 DNA: TGTGCCAGCAGTCTTATATACAATGAGCAGTTCTTC
CDR3 protein: CASSLIYNEQFF

D gene: NA
V gene: TRBV19
J gene: TRBJ2-2
clone size: NA
CDR3 DNA: TGTGCCAGTAGTATTGTCAGGATTAACACCGGGGAGCTGTTTTTT
CDR3 protein: CASSIVRINTGELFF

D gene: NA
V gene: TRBV5-1
J gene: TRBJ2-7
clone size: NA
CDR3 DNA: TGCGCCAGCAGCTTGGGTGGAGTGACTCGAGGGCAAGGCGAGCAGTACTTC
CDR3 protein: CASSLGGVTRGQGEQYF